Listed below are T cell receptor beta chains from one sample, sequenced in a study of technical replicates of blood from a few donors. TCRdb keeps only in-frame clones here, not all; method: immunoSEQ multiplex PCR. The sample includes roughly 56,000 clones, about 95% seen only once; the top ten take 3.1%. The specimen was PBMCs. The receptors come from a human donor in good health. Some clones in this sample may be carry-over from other donors' samples. The conserved cysteine and the conserved F or W are not part of the CDR3 here. D genes are given only for firm matches.

NA	TRBV5-1	TRBJ2-7	ASSDHWTDYEQY
NA	TRBV6-1	TRBJ2-5	ASSETQGTALGKTQY
TRBD1	TRBV18	TRBJ2-5	ASSPGTGDRKTQY
TRBD2	TRBV30	TRBJ2-1	AWSVGLAGSYNEQF
NA	TRBV7-2	TRBJ2-4	ASSLARENIQY
NA	TRBV7-8	TRBJ1-2	ASSQGNYGYT
NA	TRBV19	TRBJ2-5	ASSIGGGAETQY
NA	TRBV7-9	TRBJ1-5	ASSPGGGNQPQH
TRBD2	TRBV5-6	TRBJ2-3	ASSWLGLAGRTDTQY
TRBD1	TRBV6-1	TRBJ2-7	ASSEALGQPSYEQY
NA	TRBV2	TRBJ2-5	ASSKRKGETQY
NA	TRBV9	TRBJ2-1	ASETGLGSYNEQF
TRBD2	TRBV20-1	TRBJ2-1	SSGPSNEQF
TRBD1	TRBV10-3	TRBJ1-2	AISDQDRGGYGYT
NA	TRBV12-2	TRBJ2-2	ASRLVVAANRTVAGELF
NA	TRBV18	TRBJ2-1	ASSPPRREGDNEQF
TRBD2	TRBV7-2	TRBJ2-5	ASSPRASGRQETQY
NA	TRBV5-8	TRBJ1-2	ASSTEGRWTYGYT
NA	TRBV5-8	TRBJ2-6	ASSLFGRSSGANVLT
TRBD1	TRBV28	TRBJ1-2	ASRETGTGVGYT
TRBD1	TRBV4-3	TRBJ1-2	ASSQGTGAIGYT
TRBD2	TRBV9	TRBJ2-1	ASSVEGLGVDEQF
NA	TRBV7-2	TRBJ2-2	ASSRGTLNTGELF
NA	TRBV19	TRBJ1-3	ASRPTPGSGNTIY
TRBD1	TRBV7-9	TRBJ1-1	ASSLPGGNTEAF
TRBD1	TRBV9	TRBJ2-7	ASSARAGTGGSYEQY
NA	TRBV6-5	TRBJ2-7	ASSPQGGPYEQY
TRBD2	TRBV7-9	TRBJ2-5	ASSFAGAIQETQY
NA	TRBV30	TRBJ1-1	AWSIAGQQNTEAF
NA	TRBV5-1	TRBJ2-7	ASSLARGVYEQY
NA	TRBV5-4	TRBJ1-6	ASSLYGTIPTPLH
NA	TRBV15	TRBJ1-3	ATSRGISLRRMGNTIY
NA	TRBV19	TRBJ1-1	ASSIVVGNTEAF
TRBD1	TRBV6-6	TRBJ1-5	ASREGQDNQPQH
NA	TRBV18	TRBJ2-1	ASSPPVLTPRYNEQF
NA	TRBV2	TRBJ1-1	ASRGDFLVAF
TRBD1	TRBV7-9	TRBJ1-4	ASSLANRQGHEKLF